Each of the 31 T cell receptor beta chains below was sequenced from the same sample in a study of T-cell memory formation after mild COVID-19. TCRdb passed the 5' RACE reads through MiXCR, listing each CDR3 protein once. The sample has 400,000 or so distinct CDR3 sequences, around 21% seen once. Input material: PBMCs or a T cell subset sorted from them (not recorded which). These receptors all come from an adult woman who had mild COVID-19 (a few samples of this study predate the infection). Cell type and time point are not known.

This clonotype was observed a handful of times. The chain is built from TRBV2 and TRBJ2-7, with D perhaps TRBD1 (5 bases). Trimming pared 4 bases from V and 4 bases from J, leaving 11 bases between. Germline CDR1 and CDR2: SNHLY and FYNNEI. CDR3 length equals 13 residues. DNA of the CDR3: TGTGCCAGCAGTGTTTTTCGACAGTACGAGCAGTACTTC. It specifies CASSVFRQYEQYF. Combining the CDR3 with reference TRBV2 and TRBJ2-7 gives the whole variable domain EPEVTQTPSHQVTQMGQEVILRCVPISNHLYFYWYRQILGQKVEFLVSFYNNEISEKSEIFDDQFSVERPDGSNFTLKIRSTKLEDSAMYFCASSVFRQYEQYFGPGTRLTVT.

Here the CDR3 DNA reads TGTGCCATCAGGGGTGACAGCTCTGGGGCCAACGTCCTGACTTTC. It yields the protein CAIRGDSSGANVLTF. The rearrangement joins TRBV10-3 to TRBJ2-6, with a possible D match to TRBD1 (5 bases). Germline CDR1 reads ENHRY; CDR2 reads SYGVKD. This CDR3 has 15 residues. Trimming pared 6 bases from V and 0 bases from J, leaving 9 bases between.

This clonotype showed up just a few times. The rearrangement joins TRBV11-2 to TRBJ2-7; 7 bases map to TRBD1. CDR3 size: 17 residues. Trimming took 1 base from V and 3 from J; bases not matched to a gene: 12. Germline loops: CDR1 SGHAT, CDR2 FQNNGV. Here the CDR3 DNA reads TGTGCCAGCAGCTTAGTTGCGGGTACAGGGGCTAACTACGAGCAGTACTTC. It translates to CASSLVAGTGANYEQYF.

This clonotype was seen only a few times. The chain uses TRBV29-1 and TRBJ2-7; TRBD1 matches at 10 bases. With 5 bases clipped from V and 3 bases from J, the junction kept 10 bases outside the gene matches. The length of the CDR3 is 15 residues. The V gene's germline CDR1 is SQVTM and CDR2 ANQGSEA. The CDR3 protein is CSVSNRDRGHYEQYF. The CDR3 region has the DNA TGCAGCGTTTCCAACCGGGACAGGGGACACTACGAGCAGTACTTC.

This clonotype occurred many times. V usage is TRBV7-9 and J usage is TRBJ2-5; the D is unclear. V lost 5 bases and J lost 5, with 15 bases in between. The CDR3 covers 14 residues. Germline-derived CDR1 and CDR2 are SEHNR and FQNEAQ (reference sequence). CDR3 protein: CASSPPMQRETQYF. In DNA form, the CDR3 reads TGTGCCAGCAGCCCCCCCATGCAACGGGAGACCCAGTACTTC.

This clonotype occurred a few times. V usage is TRBV30 and J usage is TRBJ1-5; no clear D gene. Looked up from germline, CDR1 is GTSNPN and CDR2 is SVGIG (reference sequence). CDR3 length equals 16 residues. The ends were cut back, 2 bases at V and 0 bases at J, with 14 bases in the middle. CDR3 region: CAWSPLLAVSNQPQHF. The CDR3 nucleotides are TGTGCCTGGAGTCCCTTGTTGGCCGTTAGCAATCAGCCCCAGCATTTT.

This clonotype appeared a few times. This chain connects TRBV7-9 to TRBJ2-3; no definite D call. In germline, CDR1 is SEHNR, CDR2 FQNEAQ (reference sequence). Trimming stripped 6 bases from V and 4 bases from J, with 11 bases between. CDR3 size: 13 residues. CDR3 sequence: CASSPVRADTQYF. The CDR3 region has the DNA TGTGCCAGCAGTCCCGTCCGGGCAGATACGCAGTATTTT. Full variable domain (remainder filled in from reference TRBV7-9 and TRBJ2-3): DTGVSQNPRHKITKRGQNVTFRCDPISEHNRLYWYRQTLGQGPEFLTYFQNEAQLEKSRLLSDRFSAERPKGSFSTLEIQRTEQGDSAMYLCASSPVRADTQYFGPGTRLTVL.

In its sample, this clonotype was seen a few times. The J gene is TRBJ2-7, the V gene TRBV6-5, with 11 positions matching TRBD2. Germline lookup yields CDR1 MNHEY and CDR2 SVGAGI. The ends lost 0 bases at V and 0 bases at J; junction bases unmatched: 4. The CDR3 extends over 17 amino acids. CDR3 loop: CASSYSSGTSGSYEQYF. The CDR3 DNA reads as TGTGCCAGCAGTTACTCATCCGGGACTAGCGGCTCCTACGAGCAGTACTTC.

The chain carries TRBV12-3 or TRBV12-4 and TRBJ2-5, with D possibly called TRBD1 or TRBD2 (6 bases each). Deletions cut 4 bases from V and 5 bases from J, with 14 bases between. The CDR3 loop spans 14 amino acids. CDR3 region: CASSSRLGGETQYF. The DNA of the CDR3 is TGTGCCAGCAGTTCACGACTAGGGGGGGAGACCCAGTACTTC.

This clonotype has a handful of counts. The genes are TRBV5-1 and TRBJ2-1; D possibly corresponds to TRBD1 (6 bases). The CDR3 consists of 14 residues. V shed 2 bases and J shed 3 bases, with 9 bases lying between them. The germline V gene has CDR1 SGHRS and CDR2 YFSETQ. The chain's CDR3 is CASSFGQIYNEQFF. DNA of the CDR3: TGCGCCAGCAGCTTCGGACAGATCTACAATGAGCAGTTCTTC. The full variable domain, its missing parts supplied by reference TRBV5-1 and TRBJ2-1, is KAGVTQTPRYLIKTRGQQVTLSCSPISGHRSVSWYQQTPGQGLQFLFEYFSETQRNKGNFPGRFSGRQFSNSRSEMNVSTLELGDSALYLCASSFGQIYNEQFFGPGTRLTVL.

In its sample, this clonotype was seen a few times. The chain recombines TRBV2 with TRBJ2-6; D gene uncertain. Germline V gives CDR1 SNHLY, CDR2 FYNNEI. V gave up 4 bases and J gave up 0 bases, with 13 bases separating them. The CDR3 totals 17 residues. The CDR3 sequence is CASSVRGGSSGANVLTF. The CDR3 nucleotides read TGTGCCAGCAGTGTCCGAGGCGGCTCCTCTGGGGCCAACGTCCTGACTTTC.

The chain carries TRBV29-1 and TRBJ1-1; 7 nucleotides line up with TRBD1. Trimming took 8 bases from V and 5 from J; bases not matched to a gene: 11. The CDR3 extends over 13 amino acids. Germline CDR1 is SQVTM and CDR2 is ANQGSEA. As DNA, the CDR3 is TGCAGCTGTCGCGAGGGACAGACAACTGAAGCTTTCTTT. Encoded protein: CSCREGQTTEAFF.

This clonotype has more than one count but fewer than ten. The genes are TRBV18 and TRBJ1-1; D not resolved. Deletions cut 8 bases from V and 0 bases from J, with 10 bases between. CDR3 length equals 13 residues. The germline gives CDR1 KGHSH, CDR2 LQKENI. This chain's CDR3 is CASRKGLNTEAFF. The CDR3 DNA sequence: TGTGCCAGCCGTAAAGGTCTGAACACTGAAGCTTTCTTT.

This clonotype appeared a few times. The chain combines TRBV6-5 with TRBJ2-5, with 9 bases matching TRBD2. The germline gives CDR1 MNHEY, CDR2 SVGAGI. V dropped 6 bases and J dropped 5; count of bases not matched to a gene: 13. This CDR3 region has 16 residues. The CDR3 DNA reads as TGTGCCAGCAGCCTCCGGGTAGCGGGGGCCATGGAGACCCAGTACTTC. Encoded protein: CASSLRVAGAMETQYF.

This clonotype was recorded a few times. The chain joins TRBV9 to TRBJ2-3; TRBD1 is a possible D gene (5 bases). The CDR3 consists of 16 residues. Germline loops: CDR1 SGDLS, CDR2 YYNGEE. The V end lost 0 bases, the J end lost 0 bases, and 11 bases lay between the germline ends. CDR3 loop: CASSVGFQGSTDTQYF. CDR3 nucleotide sequence: TGTGCCAGCAGCGTAGGGTTTCAGGGTAGCACAGATACGCAGTATTTT.

This clonotype has a count of ten or more. The rearrangement links TRBV4-2 to TRBJ1-2, with 7 nucleotides matching TRBD1. CDR1 and CDR2 (germline): LGHNA, YNFKEQ. The CDR3 loop spans 15 amino acids. With V trimmed by 4 bases and J by 0 bases, 5 bases remained unmatched. The CDR3 region has the DNA TGTGCCAGCAGCCCCCCGGGACAGTCTAACTATGGCTACACCTTC. This sequence encodes CASSPPGQSNYGYTF.

The chain has TRBV29-1 and TRBJ2-3; D is possibly TRBD2 (5 bases). Germline CDR1 SQVTM, CDR2 ANQGSEA. The CDR3 consists of 12 residues. V was shortened by 3 bases and J by 4 bases, with 8 bases between the two germline ends. CDR3 amino acids: CSVERVPDTQYF. The CDR3 bases are TGCAGCGTTGAGAGGGTCCCAGATACGCAGTATTTT.

This sequence joins TRBV7-6 and TRBJ2-2, with 7 bases matching TRBD1. Germline-derived CDR1 and CDR2 are SGHVS and FNYEAQ. The CDR3 contains 14 residues. V lost 3 bases to trimming and J lost 5 bases; unmatched junction nucleotides: 3. The CDR3 coding sequence is TGTGCCAGCAGCTTTTCGACAGGGACCGGGGAGCTGTTTTTT. Its translation: CASSFSTGTGELFF.

This clonotype has only a few counts. The germline gene is not matched at one end of the junction; a read error may be the cause. V is TRBV18 and J is TRBJ1-2; tentative D call: TRBD1 (5 bases). CDR1 and CDR2 from the germline V gene are KGHSH and LQKENI. CDR3 length: 12 amino acids. DNA of the CDR3: TGTGCCAGCTCACCACCGGCAGGGCGGATAGCCTTC. It is translated as CASSPPAGRIAF.

This clonotype was seen a few times. The V and J genes are TRBV7-9 and TRBJ2-1; 8 nucleotides line up with TRBD2. The CDR3 consists of 18 residues. J was trimmed by 4 bases and V by 2 bases; bases with no gene match: 13. Germline V gene lookup returns CDR1 SEHNR and CDR2 FQNEAQ (reference sequence). The CDR3 coding sequence is TGTGCCAGCAGCTTACCAGCGGGGGTGGTGAAGGTATACAATGAGCAGTTCTTC. Its translation is CASSLPAGVVKVYNEQFF.

This clonotype was recorded once. The chain carries TRBV5-5 and TRBJ2-3; possible D gene TRBD2, 6 bases. The CDR3 has 16 amino acids. V shed 0 bases and J shed 4 bases, with 15 bases lying between them. Germline CDR1 SGHKS, CDR2 YYEKEE (reference sequence). CDR3 nucleotide sequence: TGTGCCAGCAGCTTGGGTCCTAGCGCAAGTCCAGATACGCAGTATTTT. Protein product: CASSLGPSASPDTQYF. The complete variable domain, with remaining parts taken from reference TRBV5-5 and TRBJ2-3, reads DAGVTQSPTHLIKTRGQQVTLRCSPISGHKSVSWYQQVLGQGPQFIFQYYEKEERGRGNFPDRFSARQFPNYSSELNVNALLLGDSALYLCASSLGPSASPDTQYFGPGTRLTVL.

V is TRBV10-3 and J is TRBJ1-2; no firm D call. Trimming shortened V by 2 bases and J by 7 bases, and 5 bases separated the two germline ends. The CDR3 is 11 residues long. In germline, CDR1 is ENHRY, CDR2 SYGVKD. CDR3 bases: TGTGCCATCAGTGAGGGAGCTGGCTACACCTTC. It yields the protein CAISEGAGYTF.

This clonotype was detected a few times. This rearrangement joins TRBV7-2 to TRBJ1-5, with D unclear. The CDR3 has 14 residues. Between the trimmed V and J ends, which lost 2 bases and 3 bases, there was a span of 8 bases. CDR1 is SGHTA and CDR2 is FQGNSA in the germline V gene. The CDR3 loop reads CASSLSANNQPQHF. The CDR3 bases are TGTGCCAGCAGCTTATCAGCAAACAATCAGCCCCAGCATTTT.

Only a few counts were recorded for this clonotype. The chain joins TRBV12-3 or TRBV12-4 to TRBJ2-1; no definite D call. Deletions cut 5 bases from V and 2 bases from J, with 13 bases between. The CDR3 runs 15 residues. DNA of the CDR3: TGTGCCAGCAGTCCCAGAGCCCCCCCCTACAATGAGCAGTTCTTC. It is translated as CASSPRAPPYNEQFF.

The rearrangement links TRBV29-1 to TRBJ1-1, with D possibly matching TRBD1 (5 bases). V was cut by 6 bases and J by 5 bases, with 7 bases left in between. The CDR3 spans 10 residues. Germline V lookup: CDR1 SQVTM, CDR2 ANQGSEA. In DNA, the CDR3 is TGCAGCGTACAGGTTACTGAAGCTTTCTTT. It codes for CSVQVTEAFF.

The V and J genes are TRBV6-2 or TRBV6-3 and TRBJ2-3, with a tentative D call TRBD2 (5 bases). CDR3 size: 14 residues. Trimming removed 10 bases from V and 0 bases from J, with 14 bases in between. Germline CDR1 reads MNHEY; CDR2 reads SVGEGT. CDR3 residues: CATRLLSSTDTQYF. Here the CDR3 DNA reads TGTGCCACCCGACTATTATCTAGCACAGATACGCAGTATTTT.

J is TRBJ2-1 and V is TRBV4-3; 14 bases match TRBD2. This CDR3 comprises 15 residues. The germline V gene encodes CDR1 LGHNA and CDR2 YSLEER. The V segment lost 6 bases and the J segment 8 bases; nucleotides outside the gene matches: 6. CDR3 nucleotides: TGCGCCAGCAGATCCGGGACTAGCGGGAGTTATGAGCAGTTCTTC. Protein sequence: CASRSGTSGSYEQFF.

The sample holds a few counts of this clonotype. The chain combines TRBV7-9 with TRBJ2-7; 13 bases line up with TRBD2. The CDR3 runs 15 residues. Germline CDR1 reads SEHNR; CDR2 reads FQNEAQ (reference sequence). J gave up 0 bases and V 7 bases, and 3 bases lay outside the gene matches. The CDR3 here is CASTRTSGSSYEQYF. CDR3 bases: TGTGCCAGCACACGGACTAGCGGGAGCTCCTACGAGCAGTACTTC.

This clonotype was counted between two and nine times. The chain recombines TRBV18 with TRBJ2-2; TRBD1 aligns across 9 bases. J lost 4 bases, V lost 5 bases, and 5 bases had no gene match. The CDR3 consists of 15 residues. CDR1 and CDR2 from the germline V gene are KGHSH and LQKENI. The CDR3 here is CASSSGTGTTGELFF. In DNA form, the CDR3 reads TGTGCCAGCTCATCAGGGACAGGGACCACCGGGGAGCTGTTTTTT.

This clonotype was counted only a few times. The rearrangement joins TRBV9 to TRBJ2-7, with D tentatively TRBD2 (5 bases). V lost 0 bases and J lost 3, with 13 bases in between. Germline V gene sequence: CDR1 SGDLS, CDR2 YYNGEE. The CDR3 runs 15 residues. CDR3 nucleotide sequence: TGTGCCAGCAGCGTAGTTGAGGGTAACCTCTACGAGCAGTACTTC. Translating it yields CASSVVEGNLYEQYF.

This rearrangement joins TRBV6-2 or TRBV6-3 to TRBJ1-5; 12 bases map to TRBD1. CDR3 length equals 17 residues. The J segment lost 6 bases and the V segment lost 6 bases, leaving 12 bases of the junction unmatched. Germline CDR1 is MNHEY and CDR2 is SVGEGT. CDR3 sequence: CASSQQWGTGGRQPQHF. The CDR3 bases are TGTGCCAGCAGCCAACAATGGGGGACAGGGGGCCGTCAGCCCCAGCATTTT.